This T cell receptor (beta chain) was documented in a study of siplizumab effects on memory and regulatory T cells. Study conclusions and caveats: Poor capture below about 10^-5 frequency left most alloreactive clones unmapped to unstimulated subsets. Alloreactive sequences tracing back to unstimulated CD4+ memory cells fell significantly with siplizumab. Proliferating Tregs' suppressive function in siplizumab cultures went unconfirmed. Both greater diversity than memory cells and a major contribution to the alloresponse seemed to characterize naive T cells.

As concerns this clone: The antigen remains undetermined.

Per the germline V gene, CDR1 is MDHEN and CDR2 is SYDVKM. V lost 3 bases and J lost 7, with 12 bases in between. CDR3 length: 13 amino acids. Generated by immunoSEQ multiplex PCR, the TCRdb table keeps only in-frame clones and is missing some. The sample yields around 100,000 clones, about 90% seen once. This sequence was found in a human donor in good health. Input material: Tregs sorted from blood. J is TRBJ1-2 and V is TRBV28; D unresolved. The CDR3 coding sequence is TGTGCCAGCAGTTTTGTTCAGGTAGCTGGCTACACCTTC. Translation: CASSFVQVAGYTF.